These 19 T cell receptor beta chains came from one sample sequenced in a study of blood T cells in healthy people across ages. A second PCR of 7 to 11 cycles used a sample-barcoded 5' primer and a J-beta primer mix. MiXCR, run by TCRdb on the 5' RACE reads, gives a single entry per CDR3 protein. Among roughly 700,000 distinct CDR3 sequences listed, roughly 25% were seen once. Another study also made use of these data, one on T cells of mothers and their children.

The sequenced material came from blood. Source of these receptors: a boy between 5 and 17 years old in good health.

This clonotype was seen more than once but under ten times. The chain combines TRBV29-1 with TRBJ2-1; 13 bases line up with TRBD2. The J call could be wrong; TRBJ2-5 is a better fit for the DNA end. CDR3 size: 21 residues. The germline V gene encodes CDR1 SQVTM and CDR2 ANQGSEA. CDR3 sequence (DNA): TGCAGCGTTGTTCAACGGATTGGGACTAGCGGGAAGTTCAGGAGGCAAGAGACCCAGTACTTC. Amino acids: CSVVQRIGTSGKFRRQETQYF.

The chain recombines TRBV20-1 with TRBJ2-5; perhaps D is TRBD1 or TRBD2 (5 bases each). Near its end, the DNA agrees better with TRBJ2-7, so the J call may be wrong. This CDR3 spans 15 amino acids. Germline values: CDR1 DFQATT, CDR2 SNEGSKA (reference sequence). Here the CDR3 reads CSASLSLGVSYEQYF. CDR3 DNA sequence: TGCAGTGCATCCCTCTCCCTGGGGGTCTCCTACGAGCAGTACTTC.

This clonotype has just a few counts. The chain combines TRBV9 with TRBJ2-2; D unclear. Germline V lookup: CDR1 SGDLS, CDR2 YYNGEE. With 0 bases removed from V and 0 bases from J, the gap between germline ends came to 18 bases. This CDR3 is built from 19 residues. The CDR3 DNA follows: TGTGCCAGCAGCGTAGCTTGGCGAGCTAATGAACCGAACACCGGGGAGCTGTTTTTT. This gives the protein CASSVAWRANEPNTGELFF.

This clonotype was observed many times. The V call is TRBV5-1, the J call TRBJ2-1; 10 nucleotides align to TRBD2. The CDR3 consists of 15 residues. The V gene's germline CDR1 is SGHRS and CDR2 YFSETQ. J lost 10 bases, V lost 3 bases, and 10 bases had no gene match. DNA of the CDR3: TGCGCCAGCAGCTCCGTCAGCGGGAGGGCCGGAGAGCAGTTCTTC. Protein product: CASSSVSGRAGEQFF.

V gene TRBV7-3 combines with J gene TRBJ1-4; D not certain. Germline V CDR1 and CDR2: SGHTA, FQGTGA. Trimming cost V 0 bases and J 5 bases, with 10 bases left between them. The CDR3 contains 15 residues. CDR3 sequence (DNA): TGTGCCAGCAGCTTAACCGGCGCGATAAATGAAAAACTGTTTTTT. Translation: CASSLTGAINEKLFF.

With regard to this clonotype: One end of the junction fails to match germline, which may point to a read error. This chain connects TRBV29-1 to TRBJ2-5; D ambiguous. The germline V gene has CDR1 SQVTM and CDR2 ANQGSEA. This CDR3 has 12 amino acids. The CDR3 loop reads CCVDLDTETQYF. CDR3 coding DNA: TGCTGCGTTGATTTAGACACAGAGACCCAGTACTTC. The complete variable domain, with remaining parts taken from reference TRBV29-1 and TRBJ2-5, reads SAVISQKPSRDICQRGTSLTIQCQVDSQVTMMFWYRQQPGQSLTLIATANQGSEATYESGFVIDKFPISRPNLTFSTLTVSNMSPEDSSIYLCCVDLDTETQYFGPGTRLLVL.

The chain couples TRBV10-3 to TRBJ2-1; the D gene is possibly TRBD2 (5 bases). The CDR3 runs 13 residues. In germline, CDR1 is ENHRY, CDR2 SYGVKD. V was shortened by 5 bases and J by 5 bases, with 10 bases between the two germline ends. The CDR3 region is CAISSGGDNEQFF. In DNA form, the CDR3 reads TGTGCCATCAGTAGCGGAGGAGACAATGAGCAGTTCTTC.

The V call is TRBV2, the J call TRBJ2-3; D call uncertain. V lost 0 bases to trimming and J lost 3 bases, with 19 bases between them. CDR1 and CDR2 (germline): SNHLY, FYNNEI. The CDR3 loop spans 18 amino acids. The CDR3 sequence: CASSEAVVLWWWTDTQYF. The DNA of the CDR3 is TGTGCCAGCAGTGAAGCGGTCGTGTTATGGTGGTGGACAGATACGCAGTATTTT.

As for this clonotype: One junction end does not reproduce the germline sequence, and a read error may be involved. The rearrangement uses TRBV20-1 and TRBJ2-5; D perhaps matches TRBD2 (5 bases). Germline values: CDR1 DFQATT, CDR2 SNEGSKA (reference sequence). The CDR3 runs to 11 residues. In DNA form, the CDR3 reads TGCAGTGCTAGGTGGGGAGAGCCCCAGTACTTC. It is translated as CSARWGEPQYF.

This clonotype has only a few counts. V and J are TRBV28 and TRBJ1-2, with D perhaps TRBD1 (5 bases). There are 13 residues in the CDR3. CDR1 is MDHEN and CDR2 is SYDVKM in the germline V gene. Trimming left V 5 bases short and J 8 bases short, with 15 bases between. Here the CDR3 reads CASSPLGAWGYTF. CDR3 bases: TGTGCCAGCAGTCCGTTAGGGGCATGGGGCTACACCTTC.

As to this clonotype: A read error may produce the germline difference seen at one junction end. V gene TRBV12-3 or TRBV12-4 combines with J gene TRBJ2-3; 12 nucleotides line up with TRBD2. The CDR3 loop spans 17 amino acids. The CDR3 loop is CASSSASGGVFTDAQYF. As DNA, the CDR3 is TGTGCCAGCAGTTCGGCTAGCGGGGGGGTCTTCACAGATGCGCAGTATTTT.

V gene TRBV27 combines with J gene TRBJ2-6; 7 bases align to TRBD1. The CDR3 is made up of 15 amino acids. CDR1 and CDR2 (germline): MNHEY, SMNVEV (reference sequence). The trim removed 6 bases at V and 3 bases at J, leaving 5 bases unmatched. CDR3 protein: CASSRTGGGANVLTF. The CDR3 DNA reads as TGTGCCAGCAGCCGGACAGGCGGTGGGGCCAACGTCCTGACTTTC.

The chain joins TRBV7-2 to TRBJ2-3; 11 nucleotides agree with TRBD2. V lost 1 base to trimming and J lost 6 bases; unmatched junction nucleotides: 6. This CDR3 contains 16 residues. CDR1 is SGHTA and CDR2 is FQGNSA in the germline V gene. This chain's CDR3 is CASSLELAGGRDTQYF. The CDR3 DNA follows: TGTGCCAGCAGCTTAGAGCTAGCGGGGGGCAGGGATACGCAGTATTTT.

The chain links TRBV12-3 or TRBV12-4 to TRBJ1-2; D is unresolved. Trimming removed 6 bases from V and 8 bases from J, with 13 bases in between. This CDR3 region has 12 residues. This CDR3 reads CASSGLSGGYTF. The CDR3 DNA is TGTGCCAGCAGCGGACTATCGGGAGGCTACACCTTC.

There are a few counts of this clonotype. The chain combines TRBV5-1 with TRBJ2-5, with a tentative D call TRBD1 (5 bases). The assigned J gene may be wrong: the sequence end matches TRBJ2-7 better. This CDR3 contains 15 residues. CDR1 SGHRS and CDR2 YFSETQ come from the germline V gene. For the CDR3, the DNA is TGCGCCAGCAGCTTGGCCAAGGGGCTCTCCTACGAGCAGTACTTC. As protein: CASSLAKGLSYEQYF.

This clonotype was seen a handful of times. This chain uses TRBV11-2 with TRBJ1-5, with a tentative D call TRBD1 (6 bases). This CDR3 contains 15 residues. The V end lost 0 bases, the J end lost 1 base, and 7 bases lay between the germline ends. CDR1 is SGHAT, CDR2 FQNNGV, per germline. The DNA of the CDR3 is TGTGCCAGCAGCTTAGATACAGGGAGCAATCAGCCCCAGCATTTT. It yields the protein CASSLDTGSNQPQHF.

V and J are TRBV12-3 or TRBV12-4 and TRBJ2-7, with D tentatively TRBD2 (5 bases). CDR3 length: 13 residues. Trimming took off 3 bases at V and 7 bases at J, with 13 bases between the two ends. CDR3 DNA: TGTGCCAGCAGTTTCGCCGGGGTGGAGGAGCAGTACTTC. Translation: CASSFAGVEEQYF.

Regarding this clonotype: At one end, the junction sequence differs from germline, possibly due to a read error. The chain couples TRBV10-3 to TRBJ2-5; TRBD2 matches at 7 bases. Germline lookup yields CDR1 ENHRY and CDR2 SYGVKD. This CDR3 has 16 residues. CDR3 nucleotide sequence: TGTGCCATCAGTGAGTCGAGTCGGACTAGTACCGAGACCCAGCACTTC. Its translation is CAISESSRTSTETQHF.

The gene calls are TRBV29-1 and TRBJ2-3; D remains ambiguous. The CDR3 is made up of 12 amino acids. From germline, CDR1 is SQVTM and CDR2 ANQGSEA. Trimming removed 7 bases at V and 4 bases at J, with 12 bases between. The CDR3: CSAPGVPDTQYF. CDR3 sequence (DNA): TGCAGCGCCCCGGGCGTCCCAGATACGCAGTATTTT.